This T cell receptor (beta chain) was obtained from a study of human T cells and chemical hapten exposure. CDR3 length: 13 residues. Trimming left V 7 bases short and J 7 bases short, with 16 bases between. In germline, CDR1 is MDHEN, CDR2 SYDVKM. Indicated time point: patch test 3, about 24 weeks after DPC sensitization. Specified treatment: therapeutic diphenylcyclopropenone sensitization with weekly scalp DPC. TCRdb processed the RACE reads anew with MiXCR; each CDR3 protein has one entry. The sample records more than 150,000 distinct CDR3 sequences, 24% being singletons. The TCR comes from a woman aged 40 to 50 with alopecia areata. Some clones in this sample may be carry-over from other donors' samples. This specimen consisted of whole blood, obtained in connection with sensitization to the hapten diphenylcyclopropenone (DPC). The rearrangement joins TRBV28 to TRBJ1-1; the D gene is possibly TRBD1 (5 bases). The CDR3 coding sequence is TGTGCCAGCAACATCCGTCCGGGGCTTGAAGCTTTCTTT. It encodes CASNIRPGLEAFF.